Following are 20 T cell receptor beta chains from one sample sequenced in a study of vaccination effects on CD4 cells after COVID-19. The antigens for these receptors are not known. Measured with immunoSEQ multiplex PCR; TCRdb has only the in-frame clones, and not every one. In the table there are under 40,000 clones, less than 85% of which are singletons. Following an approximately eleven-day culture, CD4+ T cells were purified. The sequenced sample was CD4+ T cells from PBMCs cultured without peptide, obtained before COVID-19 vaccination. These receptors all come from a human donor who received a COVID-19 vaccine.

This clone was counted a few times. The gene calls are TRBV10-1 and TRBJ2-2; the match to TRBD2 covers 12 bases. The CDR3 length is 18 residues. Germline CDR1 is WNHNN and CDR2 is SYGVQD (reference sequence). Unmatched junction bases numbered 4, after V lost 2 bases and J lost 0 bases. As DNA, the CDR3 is TGCGCCAGCAGTGAGGGACTAGCGGGAAGATCGAACACCGGGGAGCTGTTTTTT. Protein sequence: CASSEGLAGRSNTGELFF.

The CDR3 DNA reads as TGTGCCAGCAGTTGGGGACAGCTGAACACTGAAGCTTTCTTT. It codes for CASSWGQLNTEAFF. V and J are TRBV6-1 and TRBJ1-1; 7 bases line up with TRBD1. V lost 5 bases and J lost 0; bases outside the gene matches: 3. The germline CDR1 and CDR2 sequences are MNHNS and SASEGT. The CDR3 consists of 14 residues.

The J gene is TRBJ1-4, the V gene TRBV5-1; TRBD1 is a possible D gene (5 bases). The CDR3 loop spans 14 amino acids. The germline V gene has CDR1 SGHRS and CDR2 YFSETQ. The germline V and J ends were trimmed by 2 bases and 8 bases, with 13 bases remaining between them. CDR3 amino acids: CASSFGQGGEKLFF. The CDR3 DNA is TGCGCCAGCAGCTTTGGCCAGGGTGGCGAAAAACTGTTTTTT.

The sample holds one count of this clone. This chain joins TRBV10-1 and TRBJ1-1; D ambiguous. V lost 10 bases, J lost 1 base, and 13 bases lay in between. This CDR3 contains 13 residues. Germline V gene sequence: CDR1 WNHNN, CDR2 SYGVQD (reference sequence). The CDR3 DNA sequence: TGCGCCAACACCCGGGTCTCGAACACTGAAGCTTTCTTT. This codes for CANTRVSNTEAFF.

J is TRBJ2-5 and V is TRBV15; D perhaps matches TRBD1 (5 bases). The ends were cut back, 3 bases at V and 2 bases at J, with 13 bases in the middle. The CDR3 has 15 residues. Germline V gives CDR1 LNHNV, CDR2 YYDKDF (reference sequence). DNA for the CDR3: TGTGCCACCAGCAGGGACCCAGGGCAGCAAGAGACCCAGTACTTC. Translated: CATSRDPGQQETQYF.

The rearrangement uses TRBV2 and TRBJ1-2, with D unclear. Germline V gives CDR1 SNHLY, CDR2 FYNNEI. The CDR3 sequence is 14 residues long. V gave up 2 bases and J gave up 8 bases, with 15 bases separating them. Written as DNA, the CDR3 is TGTGCCAGCAGTGAAACCAGTAACCGAAGGGGCTACACCTTC. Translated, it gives CASSETSNRRGYTF.

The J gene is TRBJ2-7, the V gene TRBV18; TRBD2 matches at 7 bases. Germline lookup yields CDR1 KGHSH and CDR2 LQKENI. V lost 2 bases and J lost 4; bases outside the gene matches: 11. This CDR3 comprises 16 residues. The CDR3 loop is CASSPGLAGVGYEQYF. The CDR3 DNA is TGTGCCAGCTCACCAGGGCTCGCGGGAGTAGGGTACGAGCAGTACTTC.

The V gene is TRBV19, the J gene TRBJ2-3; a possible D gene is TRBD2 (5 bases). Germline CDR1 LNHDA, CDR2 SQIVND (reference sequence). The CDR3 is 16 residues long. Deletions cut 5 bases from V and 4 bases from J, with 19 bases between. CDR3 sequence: CASSAGIPGHPDTQYF. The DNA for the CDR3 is TGTGCCAGTAGTGCCGGGATACCTGGTCATCCAGATACGCAGTATTTT.

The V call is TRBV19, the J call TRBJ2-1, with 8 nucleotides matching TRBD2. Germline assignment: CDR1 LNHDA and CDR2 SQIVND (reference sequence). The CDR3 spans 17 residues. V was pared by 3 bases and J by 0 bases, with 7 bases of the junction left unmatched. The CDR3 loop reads CASSIPSGRSSYNEQFF. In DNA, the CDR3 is TGTGCCAGTAGTATCCCTAGCGGGCGGAGCTCCTACAATGAGCAGTTCTTC.

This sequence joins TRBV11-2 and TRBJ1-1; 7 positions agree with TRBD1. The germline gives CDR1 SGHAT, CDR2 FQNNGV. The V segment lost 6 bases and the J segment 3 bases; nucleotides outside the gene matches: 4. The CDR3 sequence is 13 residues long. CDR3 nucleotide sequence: TGTGCCAGCAGGGAGGGGGCGGACACTGAAGCTTTCTTT. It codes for CASREGADTEAFF.

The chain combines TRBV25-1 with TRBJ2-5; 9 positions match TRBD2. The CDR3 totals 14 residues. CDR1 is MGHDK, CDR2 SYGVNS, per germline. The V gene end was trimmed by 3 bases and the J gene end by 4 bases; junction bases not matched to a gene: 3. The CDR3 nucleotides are TGTGCCAGCAGTGATAGCGGGAGTTTAGAGACCCAGTACTTC. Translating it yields CASSDSGSLETQYF.

The chain's CDR3 is CASSKDAGTLGSYEQYF. The CDR3 nucleotides read TGTGCCAGTAGTAAAGATGCCGGGACATTAGGCTCCTACGAGCAGTACTTC. The V and J genes are TRBV19 and TRBJ2-7; possible D gene TRBD1, 6 bases. CDR3 length: 17 amino acids. Germline loops: CDR1 LNHDA, CDR2 SQIVND (reference sequence). Trimming removed 4 bases at V and 0 bases at J, with 19 bases between.

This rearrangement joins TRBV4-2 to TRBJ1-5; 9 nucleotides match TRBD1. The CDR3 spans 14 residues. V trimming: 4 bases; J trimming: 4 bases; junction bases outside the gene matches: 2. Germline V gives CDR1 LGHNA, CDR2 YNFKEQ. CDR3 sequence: CASSPGTGNQPQHF. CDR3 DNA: TGTGCCAGCAGCCCTGGGACAGGGAATCAGCCCCAGCATTTT.

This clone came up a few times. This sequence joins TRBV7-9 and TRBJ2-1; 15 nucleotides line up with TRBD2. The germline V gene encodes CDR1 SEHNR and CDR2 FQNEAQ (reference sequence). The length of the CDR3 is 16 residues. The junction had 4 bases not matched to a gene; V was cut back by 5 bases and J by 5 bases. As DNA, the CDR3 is TGTGCCAGCAGCGGGGGGACTAGCGGGGGGAACAATGAGCAGTTCTTC. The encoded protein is CASSGGTSGGNNEQFF.

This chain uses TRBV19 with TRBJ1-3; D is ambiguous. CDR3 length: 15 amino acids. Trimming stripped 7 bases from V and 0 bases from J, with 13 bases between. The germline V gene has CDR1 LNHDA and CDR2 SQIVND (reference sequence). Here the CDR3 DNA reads TGTGCCAGTATGGGGTGGTACAGCTCTGGAAACACCATATATTTT. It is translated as CASMGWYSSGNTIYF.

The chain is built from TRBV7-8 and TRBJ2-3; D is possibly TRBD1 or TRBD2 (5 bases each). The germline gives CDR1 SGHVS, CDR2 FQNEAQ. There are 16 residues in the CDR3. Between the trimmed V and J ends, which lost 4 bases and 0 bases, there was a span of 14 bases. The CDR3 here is CASSYTGTASTDTQYF. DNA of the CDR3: TGTGCCAGCAGCTATACCGGGACGGCTAGCACAGATACGCAGTATTTT.

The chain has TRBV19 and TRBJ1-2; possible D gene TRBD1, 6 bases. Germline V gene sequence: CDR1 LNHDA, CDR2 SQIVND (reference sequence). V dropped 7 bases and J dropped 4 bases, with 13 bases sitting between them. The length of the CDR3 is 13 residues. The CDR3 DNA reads TGTGCCAGTACCATGGACAGTCCCTATGGCTACACCTTC. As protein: CASTMDSPYGYTF.

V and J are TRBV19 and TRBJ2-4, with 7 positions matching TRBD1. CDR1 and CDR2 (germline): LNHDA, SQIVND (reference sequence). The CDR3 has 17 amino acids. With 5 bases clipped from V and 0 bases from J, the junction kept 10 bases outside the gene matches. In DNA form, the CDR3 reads TGTGCCAGTAGTCGTTCTAGGGACAGCTTAGCCAAAAACATTCAGTACTTC. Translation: CASSRSRDSLAKNIQYF.

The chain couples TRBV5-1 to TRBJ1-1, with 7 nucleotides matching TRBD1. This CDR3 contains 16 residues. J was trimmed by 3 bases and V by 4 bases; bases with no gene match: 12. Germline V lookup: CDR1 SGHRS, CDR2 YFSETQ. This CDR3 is CASSLGGGTAYTEAFF. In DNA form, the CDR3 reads TGCGCCAGCAGCCTAGGGGGGGGGACAGCATACACTGAAGCTTTCTTT.

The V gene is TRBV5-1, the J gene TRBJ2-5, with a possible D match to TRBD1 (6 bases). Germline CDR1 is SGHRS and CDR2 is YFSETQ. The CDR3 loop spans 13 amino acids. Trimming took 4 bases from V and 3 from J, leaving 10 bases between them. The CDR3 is CASSPWTEETQYF. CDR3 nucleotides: TGCGCCAGCAGCCCTTGGACAGAAGAGACCCAGTACTTC.